This T cell receptor beta chain was documented in a study of memory CD4+ T cells and cytomegalovirus serostatus. In the study overall: Healthy Belgian adult donors included roughly ten CMV-positive and some 24 CMV-negative people. Study-wide findings and caveats: CD4+ memory repertoires contained about 40% of the roughly 150 reported CMV TCRbeta sequences.

Under the authors' procedure: Out-of-frame sequences were removed, leaving roughly 2,200,000 distinct TCRbeta sequences. Using immunoSEQ multiplex PCR, the repertoire was profiled, and TCRdb retains in-frame clones only, with some absent. From that table come the V and J calls and clone size; the DNA was used to work out D and trimming. The profile covers about 41,000 clones, with about 82% appearing a single time and about 6.8% taken by the ten largest. Single viable CD3+CD4+CD8-CD45RO+ cells were sorted as the memory CD4+ T cells. Positive selection with CD4 microbeads enriched total CD4+ T cells. With regard to this clone: Its cognate antigen is unknown.

Germline V gene lookup returns CDR1 MGHRA and CDR2 YSYEKL. The CDR3 sequence is 15 residues long. V lost 4 bases, J lost 6 bases, and 9 bases stayed unmatched. The rearrangement joins TRBV4-1 to TRBJ2-3, with TRBD2 matching over 8 bases. The TCR sequence derives from an adult in good health and CMV-seronegative. The sequenced material came from memory CD4+ T cells from blood. The CDR3 nucleotides read TGCGCCAGCAGCCGCGACGGGACTAGAACCGATACGCAGTATTTT. Translated, it gives CASSRDGTRTDTQYF.